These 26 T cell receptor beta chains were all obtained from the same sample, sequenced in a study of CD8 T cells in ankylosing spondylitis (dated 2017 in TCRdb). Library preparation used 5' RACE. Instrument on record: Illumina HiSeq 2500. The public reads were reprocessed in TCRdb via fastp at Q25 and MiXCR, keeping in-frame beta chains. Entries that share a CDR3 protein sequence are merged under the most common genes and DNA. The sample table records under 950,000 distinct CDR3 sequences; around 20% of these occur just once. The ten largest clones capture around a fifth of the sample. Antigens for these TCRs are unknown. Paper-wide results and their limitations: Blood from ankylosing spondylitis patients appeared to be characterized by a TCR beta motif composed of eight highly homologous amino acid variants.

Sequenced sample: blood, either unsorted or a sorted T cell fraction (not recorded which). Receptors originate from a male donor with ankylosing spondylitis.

The CDR3 region has the DNA TGTGCCAGCAGCTTGGAGAGGCTTTCTAGCGGACTCTACAATGAGCAGTTCTTC. Its translation: CASSLERLSSGLYNEQFF. V gene TRBV5-6 combines with J gene TRBJ2-1; 7 bases are shared with TRBD2. CDR3 length: 18 residues. The V and J ends lost 0 bases and 3 bases, in that order; junction bases with no gene match: 12. Germline V gene lookup returns CDR1 SGHDT and CDR2 YYEEEE.

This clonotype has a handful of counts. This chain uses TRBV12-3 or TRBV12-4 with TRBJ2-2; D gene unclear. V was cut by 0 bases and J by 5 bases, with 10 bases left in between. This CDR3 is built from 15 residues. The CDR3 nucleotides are TGTGCCAGCAGTTTAGCGCGGCAGCCAACCGGGGAGCTGTTTTTT. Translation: CASSLARQPTGELFF.

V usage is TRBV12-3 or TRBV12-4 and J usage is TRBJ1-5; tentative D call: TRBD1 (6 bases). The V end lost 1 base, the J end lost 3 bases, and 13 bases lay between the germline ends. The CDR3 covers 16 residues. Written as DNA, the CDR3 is TGTGCCAGCAGTTTAGGGGCGGGGGCGAACAATCAGCCCCAGCATTTT. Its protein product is CASSLGAGANNQPQHF.

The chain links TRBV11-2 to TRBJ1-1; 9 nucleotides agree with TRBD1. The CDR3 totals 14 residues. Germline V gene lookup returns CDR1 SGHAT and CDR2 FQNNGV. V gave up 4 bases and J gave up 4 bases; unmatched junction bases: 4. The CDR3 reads CASSSTGGITEAFF. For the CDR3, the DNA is TGTGCCAGCAGCTCGACAGGGGGAATCACTGAAGCTTTCTTT. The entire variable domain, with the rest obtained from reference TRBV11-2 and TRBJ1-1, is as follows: EAGVAQSPRYKIIEKRQSVAFWCNPISGHATLYWYQQILGQGPKLLIQFQNNGVVDDSQLPKDRFSAERLKGVDSTLKIQPAKLEDSAVYLCASSSTGGITEAFFGQGTRLTVV.

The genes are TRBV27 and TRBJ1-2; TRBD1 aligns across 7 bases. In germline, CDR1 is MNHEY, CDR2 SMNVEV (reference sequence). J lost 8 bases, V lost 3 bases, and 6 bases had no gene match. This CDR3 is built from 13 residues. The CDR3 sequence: CASSFQGGEGYTF. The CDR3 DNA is TGTGCCAGCAGTTTCCAGGGGGGAGAAGGCTACACCTTC.

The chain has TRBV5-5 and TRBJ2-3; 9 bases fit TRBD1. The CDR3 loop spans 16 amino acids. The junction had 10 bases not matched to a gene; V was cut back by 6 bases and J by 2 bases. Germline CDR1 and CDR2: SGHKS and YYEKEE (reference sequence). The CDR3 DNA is TGTGCCAGCAAACCGATGACAGGGGGAAACACAGATACGCAGTATTTT. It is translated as CASKPMTGGNTDTQYF.

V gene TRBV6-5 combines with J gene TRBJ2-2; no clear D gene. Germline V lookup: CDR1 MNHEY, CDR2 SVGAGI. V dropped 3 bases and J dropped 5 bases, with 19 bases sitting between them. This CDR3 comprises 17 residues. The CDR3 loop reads CASSYNVRAGWTGELFF. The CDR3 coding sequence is TGTGCCAGCAGTTATAATGTGAGAGCCGGATGGACCGGGGAGCTGTTTTTT.

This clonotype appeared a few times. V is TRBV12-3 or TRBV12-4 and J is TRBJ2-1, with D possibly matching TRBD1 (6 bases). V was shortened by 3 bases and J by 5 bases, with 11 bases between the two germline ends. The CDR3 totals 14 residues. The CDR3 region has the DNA TGTGCCAGCAGTTTTAGGGCAGGGGACAATGAGCAGTTCTTC. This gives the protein CASSFRAGDNEQFF.

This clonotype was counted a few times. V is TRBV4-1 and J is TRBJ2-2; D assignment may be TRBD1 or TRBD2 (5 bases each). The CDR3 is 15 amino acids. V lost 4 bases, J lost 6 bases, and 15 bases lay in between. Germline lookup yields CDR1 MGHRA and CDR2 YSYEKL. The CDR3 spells CASSPGTPAPGELFF. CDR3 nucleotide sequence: TGCGCCAGCAGCCCCGGGACCCCTGCCCCCGGGGAGCTGTTTTTT.

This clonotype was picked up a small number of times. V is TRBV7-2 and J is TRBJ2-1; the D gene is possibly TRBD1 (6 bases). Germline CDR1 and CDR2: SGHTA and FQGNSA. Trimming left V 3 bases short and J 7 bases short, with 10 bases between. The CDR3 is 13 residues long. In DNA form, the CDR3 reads TGTGCCAGCAGCTTGGGACAAATAAATGAGCAGTTCTTC. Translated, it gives CASSLGQINEQFF.

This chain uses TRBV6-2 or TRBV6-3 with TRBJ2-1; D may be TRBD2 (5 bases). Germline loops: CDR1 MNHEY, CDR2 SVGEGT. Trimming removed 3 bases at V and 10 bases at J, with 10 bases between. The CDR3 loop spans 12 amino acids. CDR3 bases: TGTGCCAGCAGTTATCCCGACTACGAGCAGTTCTTC. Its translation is CASSYPDYEQFF.

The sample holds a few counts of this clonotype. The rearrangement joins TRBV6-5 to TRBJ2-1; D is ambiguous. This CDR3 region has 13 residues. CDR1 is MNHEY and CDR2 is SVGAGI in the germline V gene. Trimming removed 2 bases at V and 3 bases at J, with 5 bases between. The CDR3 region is CASSYNDYNEQFF. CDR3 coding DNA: TGTGCCAGCAGTTACAACGACTACAATGAGCAGTTCTTC.

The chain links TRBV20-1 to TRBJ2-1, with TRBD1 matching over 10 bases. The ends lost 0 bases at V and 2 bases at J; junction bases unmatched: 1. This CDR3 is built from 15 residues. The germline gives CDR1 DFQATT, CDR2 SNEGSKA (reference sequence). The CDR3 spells CSARDGQGAYNEQFF. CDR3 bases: TGCAGTGCTAGAGATGGACAGGGGGCCTACAATGAGCAGTTCTTC.

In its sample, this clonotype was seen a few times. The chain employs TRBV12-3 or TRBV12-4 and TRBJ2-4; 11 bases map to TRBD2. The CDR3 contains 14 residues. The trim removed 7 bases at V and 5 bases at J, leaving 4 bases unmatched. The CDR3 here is CASTQTSGENIQYF. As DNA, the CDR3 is TGTGCCAGCACCCAGACTAGCGGGGAAAACATTCAGTACTTC.

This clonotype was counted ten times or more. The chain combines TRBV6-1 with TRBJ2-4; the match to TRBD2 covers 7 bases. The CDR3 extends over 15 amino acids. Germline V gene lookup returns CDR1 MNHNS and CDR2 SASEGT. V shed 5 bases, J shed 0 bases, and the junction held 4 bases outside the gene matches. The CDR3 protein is CASSLGGVAKNIQYF. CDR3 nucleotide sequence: TGTGCCAGCAGTCTGGGAGGGGTAGCCAAAAACATTCAGTACTTC.

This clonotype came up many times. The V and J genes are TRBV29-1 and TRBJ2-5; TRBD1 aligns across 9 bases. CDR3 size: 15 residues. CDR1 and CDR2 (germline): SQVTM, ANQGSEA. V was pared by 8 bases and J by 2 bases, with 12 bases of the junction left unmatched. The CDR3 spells CSSKTGGNVQETQYF. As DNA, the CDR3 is TGCAGCTCTAAGACAGGGGGGAACGTACAAGAGACCCAGTACTTC.

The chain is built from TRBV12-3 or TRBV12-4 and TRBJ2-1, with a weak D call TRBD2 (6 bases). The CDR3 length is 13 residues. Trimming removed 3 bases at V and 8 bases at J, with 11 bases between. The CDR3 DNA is TGTGCCAGCAGTTTTGCGGAGGGTGATGAGCAGTTCTTC. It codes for CASSFAEGDEQFF.

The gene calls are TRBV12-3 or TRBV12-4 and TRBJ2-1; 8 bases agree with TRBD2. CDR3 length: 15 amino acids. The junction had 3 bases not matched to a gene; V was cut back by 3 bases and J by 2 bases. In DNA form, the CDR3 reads TGTGCCAGCAGTTTTGATAGCGGGGCCTACAATGAGCAGTTCTTC. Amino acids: CASSFDSGAYNEQFF.

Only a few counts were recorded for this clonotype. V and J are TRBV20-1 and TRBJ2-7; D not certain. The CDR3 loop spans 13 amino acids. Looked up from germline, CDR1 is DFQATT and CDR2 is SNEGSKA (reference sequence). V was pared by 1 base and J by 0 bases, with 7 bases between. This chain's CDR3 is CSARANSSYEQYF. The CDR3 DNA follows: TGCAGTGCTAGAGCAAACAGCTCCTACGAGCAGTACTTC.

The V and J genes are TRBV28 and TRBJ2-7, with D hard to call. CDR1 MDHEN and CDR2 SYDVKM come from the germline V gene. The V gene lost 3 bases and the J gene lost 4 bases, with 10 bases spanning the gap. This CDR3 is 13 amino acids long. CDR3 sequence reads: CASSLVRAYEQYF. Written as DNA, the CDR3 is TGTGCCAGCAGTTTGGTCCGGGCTTACGAGCAGTACTTC. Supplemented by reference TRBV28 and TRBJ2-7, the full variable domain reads DVKVTQSSRYLVKRTGEKVFLECVQDMDHENMFWYRQDPGLGLRLIYFSYDVKMKEKGDIPEGYSVSREKKERFSLILESASTNQTSMYLCASSLVRAYEQYFGPGTRLTVT.

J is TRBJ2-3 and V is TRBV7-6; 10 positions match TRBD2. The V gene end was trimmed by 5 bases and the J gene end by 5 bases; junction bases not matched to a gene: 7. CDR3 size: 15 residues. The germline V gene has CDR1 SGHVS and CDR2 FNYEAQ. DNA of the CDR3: TGTGCCAGCAGCCTCAGCGGGGGGGCAGGAGATACGCAGTATTTT. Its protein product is CASSLSGGAGDTQYF.

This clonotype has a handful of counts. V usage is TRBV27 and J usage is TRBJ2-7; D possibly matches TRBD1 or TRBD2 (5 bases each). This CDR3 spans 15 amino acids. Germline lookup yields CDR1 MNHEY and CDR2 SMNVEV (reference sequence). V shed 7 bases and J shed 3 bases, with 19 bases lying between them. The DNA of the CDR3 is TGTGCCAGCACCCCCCGTCCGGGGACCATCTACGAGCAGTACTTC. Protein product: CASTPRPGTIYEQYF.

The CDR3 region is CASSEDGLAGRLGTGELFF. The CDR3 DNA follows: TGTGCCAGCAGTGAAGACGGACTAGCGGGAAGGTTGGGCACCGGGGAGCTGTTTTTT. The chain uses TRBV25-1 and TRBJ2-2, with 12 bases matching TRBD2. Germline CDR1 reads MGHDK; CDR2 reads SYGVNS. The CDR3 totals 19 residues. The J segment lost 4 bases and the V segment lost 2 bases, leaving 11 bases of the junction unmatched.

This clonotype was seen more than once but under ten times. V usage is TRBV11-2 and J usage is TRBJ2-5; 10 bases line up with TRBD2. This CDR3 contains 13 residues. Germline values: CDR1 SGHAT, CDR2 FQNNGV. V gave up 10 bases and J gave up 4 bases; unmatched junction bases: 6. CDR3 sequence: CATRTSGGETQYF. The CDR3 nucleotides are TGTGCCACCCGGACTAGCGGCGGAGAGACCCAGTACTTC.

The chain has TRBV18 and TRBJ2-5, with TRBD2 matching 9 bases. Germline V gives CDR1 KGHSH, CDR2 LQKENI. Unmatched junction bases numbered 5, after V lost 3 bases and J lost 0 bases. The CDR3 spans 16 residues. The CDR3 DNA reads TGTGCCAGCTCACCGCCTAGCGGGGAATACCAAGAGACCCAGTACTTC. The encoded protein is CASSPPSGEYQETQYF.

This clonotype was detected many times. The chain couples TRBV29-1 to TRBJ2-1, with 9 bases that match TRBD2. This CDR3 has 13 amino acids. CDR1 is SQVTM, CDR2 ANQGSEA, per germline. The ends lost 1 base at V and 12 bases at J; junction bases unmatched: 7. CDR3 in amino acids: CSVEASGVGVQFF. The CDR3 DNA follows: TGCAGCGTTGAAGCTAGCGGGGTAGGGGTGCAGTTCTTC.